The 10 T cell receptor beta chains given below trace back to one sample, sequenced in a study of T cell changes during pregnancy in multiple sclerosis. The assay was immunoSEQ multiplex PCR, and TCRdb's table has in-frame clones only and misses some. The table includes tens of thousands of clones, more than 85% detected once. The material was CD4+ T cells from peripheral blood mononuclear cells, obtained in the second trimester of pregnancy. The receptors were sampled from a female donor in good health, enrolled as a control in a pregnancy study.

The chain carries TRBV5-1 and TRBJ2-7; TRBD1 matches 7 bases. Germline-derived CDR1 and CDR2 are SGHRS and YFSETQ. After removal of 0 bases from V and 4 bases from J, the junction contained 22 bases not matched to a gene. The CDR3 runs to 20 residues. The CDR3 loop is CASSLAKPGQTYPKGYEQYF. In nucleotides, the CDR3 is TGCGCCAGCAGCTTGGCGAAACCGGGACAGACCTACCCAAAGGGGTACGAGCAGTACTTC.

The rearrangement links TRBV5-1 to TRBJ2-7; 10 nucleotides agree with TRBD1. Germline-derived CDR1 and CDR2 are SGHRS and YFSETQ. The ends lost 3 bases at V and 5 bases at J; junction bases unmatched: 8. The CDR3 is made up of 15 amino acids. In nucleotides, the CDR3 is TGCGCCAGCAGCTACCGGGACAGGGGAGTCGACGAGCAGTACTTC. The encoded protein is CASSYRDRGVDEQYF.

This clone was seen more than once but under ten times. This chain uses TRBV7-8 with TRBJ1-1; the match to TRBD1 covers 10 bases. The germline V gene encodes CDR1 SGHVS and CDR2 FQNEAQ. The ends lost 5 bases at V and 3 bases at J; junction bases unmatched: 9. This CDR3 contains 16 residues. CDR3 coding DNA: TGTGCCAGCAGCCCTGACAGGGGGCAAGTGTACACTGAAGCTTTCTTT. This translates into CASSPDRGQVYTEAFF.

The chain is built from TRBV5-1 and TRBJ1-5; 7 positions agree with TRBD1. Germline V CDR1 and CDR2: SGHRS, YFSETQ. The CDR3 runs 16 residues. V shed 4 bases and J 0 bases; nucleotides not matched to a gene: 7. In DNA form, the CDR3 reads TGCGCCAGCAGCCCGGGACAGACCTATAGCAATCAGCCCCAGCATTTT. Translating it yields CASSPGQTYSNQPQHF.

This clone was seen only once. This chain uses TRBV7-3 with TRBJ2-1; 11 bases match TRBD2. Germline V CDR1 and CDR2: SGHTA, FQGTGA. This CDR3 has 14 residues. Trimming removed 3 bases from V and 7 bases from J; junction bases left unmatched: 2. CDR3 sequence (DNA): TGTGCCAGCAGCTTGACTAGCGGGACGAATGAGCAGTTCTTC. This sequence encodes CASSLTSGTNEQFF.

V is TRBV5-1 and J is TRBJ1-2; 7 nucleotides match TRBD1. The CDR3 consists of 15 residues. Germline CDR1 reads SGHRS; CDR2 reads YFSETQ. V trimming: 1 base; J trimming: 5 bases; junction bases outside the gene matches: 8. Here the CDR3 DNA reads TGCGCCAGCAGCTTGTCCGTGGGGACAGCTTATGGCTACACCTTC. The encoded protein is CASSLSVGTAYGYTF.

The chain recombines TRBV7-9 with TRBJ1-4; no clear D. CDR1 is SEHNR, CDR2 FQNEAQ, per germline (reference sequence). The CDR3 has 14 residues. Trimming removed 4 bases from V and 0 bases from J, with 6 bases in between. The CDR3 DNA follows: TGTGCCAGCAGCTCATTTGCAACTAATGAAAAACTGTTTTTT. Its translation is CASSSFATNEKLFF. The entire variable domain, with the rest obtained from reference TRBV7-9 and TRBJ1-4, is as follows: DTGVSQNPRHKITKRGQNVTFRCDPISEHNRLYWYRQTLGQGPEFLTYFQNEAQLEKSRLLSDRFSAERPKGSFSTLEIQRTEQGDSAMYLCASSSFATNEKLFFGSGTQLSVL.

V is TRBV29-1 and J is TRBJ2-7; TRBD2 matches 7 bases. The germline V gene has CDR1 SQVTM and CDR2 ANQGSEA. The V and J ends lost 6 bases and 3 bases, in that order; junction bases with no gene match: 8. This CDR3 comprises 13 residues. CDR3 in DNA: TGCAGCGTCGCTAGCGGACTATACTACGAGCAGTACTTC. The encoded protein is CSVASGLYYEQYF.

A note on this clone: A junction boundary mismatches the germline segment, possibly from a read error. V gene TRBV27 combines with J gene TRBJ2-1; TRBD2 aligns across 10 bases. The CDR3 totals 12 residues. The germline CDR1 and CDR2 sequences are MNHEY and SMNVEV (reference sequence). CDR3 sequence: CASSFKGLAWLF. The DNA of the CDR3 is TGTGCCAGCAGTTTCAAGGGACTAGCGTGGCTCTTC.

V usage is TRBV6-1 and J usage is TRBJ2-3; D uncertain. In germline, CDR1 is MNHNS, CDR2 SASEGT. The CDR3 totals 12 residues. Trimming shortened V by 0 bases and J by 8 bases, and 6 bases separated the two germline ends. CDR3 protein: CASSEANPTQYF. CDR3 in DNA: TGTGCCAGCAGTGAAGCCAATCCTACGCAGTATTTT.